This is a list of T cell receptor beta chains from one sample in a study of blood T cells in healthy people across ages. MiXCR, applied by TCRdb to the 5' RACE reads, yields one record per CDR3 protein. The sample shows 550,000 to 750,000 distinct CDR3 sequences, under 25% of them seen only once. The sequencing input was blood. The source of these receptors is a man in his 70s in good health. CDR3s include the opening cysteine and the closing phenylalanine or tryptophan. A D gene is named only where the DNA matches it firmly. For some rows the clone size is stated as once, few or many, or as a class when expanded; others skip it.

v_gene: TRBV12-3/TRBV12-4
d_gene: -
j_gene: TRBJ1-5
abundance: once
CDR3aa: CASSPLGVNQPRHF
CDR3nt: TGTGCCAGCAGCCCGTTGGGGGTGAATCAGCCCCGGCATTTT

v_gene: TRBV6-5
d_gene: -
j_gene: TRBJ2-5
abundance: -
CDR3aa: CASRTLLGAETQYF
CDR3nt: TGTGCCAGCAGAACCTTACTAGGGGCGGAGACCCAGTACTTC

v_gene: TRBV29-1
d_gene: -
j_gene: TRBJ2-4
abundance: many
CDR3aa: CSVFGDSLAKNIQYF
CDR3nt: TGCAGCGTTTTCGGTGACAGTCTAGCCAAAAACATTCAGTACTTC

v_gene: TRBV10-3
d_gene: -
j_gene: TRBJ2-7
abundance: -
CDR3aa: CAISDEGTSYKQYF
CDR3nt: TGTGCCATCAGTGATGAGGGGACCTCCTACAAGCAGTACTTC

v_gene: TRBV2
d_gene: TRBD2
j_gene: TRBJ2-7
abundance: few
CDR3aa: CASSPFAGVGYEQYF
CDR3nt: TGTGCCAGCAGTCCCTTCGCGGGAGTTGGTTACGAGCAGTACTTC

v_gene: TRBV29-1
d_gene: TRBD2
j_gene: TRBJ2-5
abundance: few
CDR3aa: CSVTTGLAGKQYF
CDR3nt: TGCAGCGTTACCACTGGACTAGCGGGGAAACAGTACTTC

v_gene: TRBV5-6
d_gene: TRBD1
j_gene: TRBJ2-7
abundance: -
CDR3aa: CASSYIYSGQISYEQYF
CDR3nt: TGTGCCAGCAGCTATATCTACTCGGGACAGATCTCCTACGAGCAGTACTTC

v_gene: TRBV3-1
d_gene: TRBD1
j_gene: TRBJ2-4
abundance: few
CDR3aa: CASSQVFGQGMGGRAKNIQYF
CDR3nt: TGTGCCAGCAGCCAAGTCTTTGGACAGGGAATGGGTGGACGGGCCAAAAACATTCAGTACTTC

v_gene: TRBV6-2/TRBV6-3
d_gene: -
j_gene: TRBJ1-2
abundance: -
CDR3aa: CASSYSAELYGYTF
CDR3nt: TGTGCCAGCAGTTACTCTGCGGAACTCTATGGCTACACCTTC

v_gene: TRBV20-1
d_gene: -
j_gene: TRBJ2-7
abundance: -
CDR3aa: CSAGDASSYEQYF
CDR3nt: TGCAGTGCCGGGGACGCCAGCTCCTACGAGCAGTACTTC